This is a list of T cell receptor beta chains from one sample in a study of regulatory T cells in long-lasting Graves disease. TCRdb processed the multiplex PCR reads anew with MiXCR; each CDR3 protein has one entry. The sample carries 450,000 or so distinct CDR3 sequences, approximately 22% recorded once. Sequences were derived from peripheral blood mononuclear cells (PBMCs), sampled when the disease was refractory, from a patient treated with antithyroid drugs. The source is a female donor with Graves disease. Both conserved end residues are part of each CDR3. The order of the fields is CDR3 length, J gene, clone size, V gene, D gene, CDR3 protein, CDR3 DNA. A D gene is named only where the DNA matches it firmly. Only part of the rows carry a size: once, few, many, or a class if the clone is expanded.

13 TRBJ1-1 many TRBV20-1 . CSAKGGVNTEAFF TGCAGTGCCAAGGGAGGGGTGAACACTGAAGCTTTCTTT
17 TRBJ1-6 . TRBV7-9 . CASSLVPGGTGGSPLHF TGTGCCAGCAGCTTAGTACCGGGAGGGACGGGCGGTTCGCCCCTCCACTTT
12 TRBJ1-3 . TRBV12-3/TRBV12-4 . CASSPYGNTIYF TGTGCCAGCAGTCCCTATGGAAACACCATATATTTT
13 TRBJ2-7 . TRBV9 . CASSPGILNEQYF TGTGCCAGCAGCCCAGGGATACTGAACGAGCAGTACTTC
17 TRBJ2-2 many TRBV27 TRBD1 CASSLGTGGGSTGELFF TGTGCCAGCAGTTTAGGGACAGGGGGCGGCAGCACCGGGGAGCTGTTTTTT
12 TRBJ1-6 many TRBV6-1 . CASSTINSPLHF TGTGCCAGCAGTACTATTAATTCACCCCTCCACTTT
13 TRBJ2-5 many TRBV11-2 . CASSFSGKETQYF TGTGCCAGCAGCTTTTCAGGGAAAGAGACCCAGTACTTC
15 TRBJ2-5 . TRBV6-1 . CASSNPGDTGETQYF TGTGCCAGCAGTAACCCGGGCGACACGGGAGAGACCCAGTACTTC
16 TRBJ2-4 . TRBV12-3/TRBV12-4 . CASRPSTQIAKNIQYF TGTGCCAGCAGACCCTCGACACAAATAGCCAAAAACATTCAGTACTTC
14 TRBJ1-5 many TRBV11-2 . CASSLVSSNQPQHF TGTGCCAGCAGCTTAGTAAGCAGCAATCAGCCCCAGCATTTT
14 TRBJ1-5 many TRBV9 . CASSVTDAAEPQHF TGTGCCAGCAGCGTGACGGACGCCGCTGAGCCCCAGCATTTT
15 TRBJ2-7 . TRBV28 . CASSLVGVDGSEQYF TGTGCCAGCAGTTTAGTGGGAGTTGATGGCTCCGAGCAGTACTTC
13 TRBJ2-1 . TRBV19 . CASSMQTYNEQFF TGTGCCAGTAGTATGCAGACCTACAATGAGCAGTTCTTC
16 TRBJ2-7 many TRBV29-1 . CSVEVLVRNWDYEQYF TGCAGCGTTGAAGTCCTGGTGCGGAACTGGGACTACGAGCAGTACTTC
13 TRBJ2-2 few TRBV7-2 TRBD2 CASKRLAAGELFF TGTGCCAGCAAACGCCTAGCGGCCGGGGAGCTGTTTTTT
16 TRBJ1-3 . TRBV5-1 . CASSLDGGISGNTIYF TGCGCCAGCAGCTTGGACGGCGGAATCTCTGGAAACACCATATATTTT
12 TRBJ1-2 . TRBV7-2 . CASSPTGEGYTF TGTGCCAGCAGCCCAACAGGAGAGGGCTACACCTTC
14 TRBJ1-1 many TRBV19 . CASTPGPGNTEAFF TGTGCCAGTACTCCGGGACCGGGGAACACTGAAGCTTTCTTT
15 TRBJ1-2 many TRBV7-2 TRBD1 CASSLAQGQGGGYTF TGTGCCAGCAGCTTAGCGCAGGGACAGGGGGGCGGCTACACCTTC
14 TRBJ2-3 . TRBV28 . CASSLGRLAGTQYF TGTGCCAGCAGTTTAGGTCGCCTTGCGGGTACGCAGTATTTT
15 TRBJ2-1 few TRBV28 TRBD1 CASSLPSDRGNEQFF TGTGCCAGCAGCTTACCGTCCGACAGGGGCAATGAGCAGTTCTTC
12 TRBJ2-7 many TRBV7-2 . CASSNGPYEQYF TGTGCCAGCAGCAACGGTCCCTACGAGCAGTACTTC
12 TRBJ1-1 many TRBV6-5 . CASSYARGAPFF TGTGCCAGCAGTTACGCTCGGGGAGCGCCTTTCTTT
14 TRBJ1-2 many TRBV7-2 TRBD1 CASSWDRGSYGYTF TGTGCCAGCAGCTGGGACAGGGGATCCTATGGCTACACCTTC
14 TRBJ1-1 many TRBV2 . CASLSNRADTEAFF TGTGCCAGTTTATCCAACAGGGCTGACACTGAAGCTTTCTTT
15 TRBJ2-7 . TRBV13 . CASSLGSGRTYEQYF TGTGCCAGCAGCTTAGGGTCAGGGAGGACCTACGAGCAGTACTTC
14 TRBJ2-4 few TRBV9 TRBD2 CASSVSGGGDIQYF TGTGCCAGCAGCGTGTCGGGGGGAGGGGACATTCAGTACTTC
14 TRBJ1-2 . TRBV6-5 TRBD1 CASSYSGQGWGYTF TGTGCCAGCAGTTACTCTGGACAGGGGTGGGGCTACACCTTC
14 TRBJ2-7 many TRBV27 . CASRRTAALGEQYF TGTGCCAGCAGGAGGACAGCCGCCTTGGGCGAGCAGTACTTC
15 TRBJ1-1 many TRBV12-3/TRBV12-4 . CASSPEVGMNTEAFF TGTGCCAGCAGTCCCGAAGTCGGGATGAACACTGAAGCTTTCTTT
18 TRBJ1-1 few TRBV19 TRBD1 CASSRSQDPGQGNTEAFF TGTGCCAGTAGTCGCTCACAAGACCCGGGACAGGGGAACACTGAAGCTTTCTTT
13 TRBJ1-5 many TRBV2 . CASTGTQNQPQHF TGTGCCAGCACCGGTACACAAAATCAGCCCCAGCATTTT
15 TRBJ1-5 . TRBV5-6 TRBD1 CASSPGGESNQPQHF TGTGCCAGCAGCCCAGGGGGAGAAAGCAATCAGCCCCAGCATTTT
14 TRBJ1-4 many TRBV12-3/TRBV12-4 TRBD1 CASTLGQGFEKLFF TGTGCCAGCACCCTAGGACAGGGTTTTGAAAAACTGTTTTTT
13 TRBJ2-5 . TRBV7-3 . CASSLSWLETQYF TGTGCCAGCAGCTTAAGTTGGTTAGAGACCCAGTACTTC
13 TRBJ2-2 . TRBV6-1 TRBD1 CASTTGAVGELFF TGTGCCAGCACCACAGGGGCGGTCGGGGAGCTGTTTTTT
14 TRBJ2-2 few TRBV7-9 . CASSLDSSPGELFF TGTGCCAGCAGCTTAGATTCGAGCCCCGGGGAGCTGTTTTTT
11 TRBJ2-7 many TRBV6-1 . CASSLTEEQYF TGTGCCAGCAGTCTAACGGAGGAGCAGTACTTC
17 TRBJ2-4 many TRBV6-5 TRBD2 CASSYGASGIAKNIQYF TGTGCCAGCAGTTACGGGGCTAGCGGGATAGCCAAAAACATTCAGTACTTC
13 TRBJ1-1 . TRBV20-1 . CSAKVWLGTEAFF TGCAGTGCTAAGGTTTGGCTAGGGACTGAAGCTTTCTTT
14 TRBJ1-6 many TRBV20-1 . CSASAYGNNSPLHF TGCAGTGCTAGCGCGTACGGTAATAATTCACCCCTCCACTTT
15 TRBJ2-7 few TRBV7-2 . CASSFRRRDFYEQYF TGTGCCAGCAGCTTTCGTCGCAGGGACTTCTACGAGCAGTACTTC
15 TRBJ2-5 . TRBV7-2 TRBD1 CASSPQTGFGETQYF TGTGCCAGCAGCCCCCAGACAGGGTTTGGGGAGACCCAGTACTTC
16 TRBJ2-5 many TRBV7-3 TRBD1 CASSPTQAGGQETQYF TGTGCCAGCAGCCCAACCCAGGCAGGGGGCCAAGAGACCCAGTACTTC
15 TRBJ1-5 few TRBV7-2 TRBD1 CASSPDRDGNQPQHF TGTGCCAGCAGCCCGGACAGGGACGGCAATCAGCCCCAGCATTTT
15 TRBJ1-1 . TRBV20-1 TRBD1 CSARDRTGMNTEAFF TGCAGTGCTAGAGATCGGACAGGGATGAACACTGAAGCTTTCTTT
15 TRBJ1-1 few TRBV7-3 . CASSPYEGMNTEAFF TGTGCCAGCAGCCCCTATGAGGGGATGAACACTGAAGCTTTCTTT
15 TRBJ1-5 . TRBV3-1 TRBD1 CASSQGTGNNQPQHF TGTGCCAGCAGCCAAGGGACAGGGAACAATCAGCCCCAGCATTTT
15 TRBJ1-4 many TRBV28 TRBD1 CASSLLGQGNEKLFF TGTGCCAGCAGTTTATTGGGACAGGGTAATGAAAAACTGTTTTTT
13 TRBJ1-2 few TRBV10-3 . CAITPRGDYGYTF TGTGCCATCACCCCCAGGGGAGACTATGGCTACACCTTC
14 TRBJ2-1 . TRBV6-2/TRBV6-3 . CASSYSGRLNEQFF TGTGCCAGCAGTTACTCCGGGCGCCTCAATGAGCAGTTCTTC
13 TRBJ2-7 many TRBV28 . CASSFGAPYEQYF TGTGCCAGCAGTTTCGGGGCACCCTACGAGCAGTACTTC
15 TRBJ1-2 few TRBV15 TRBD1 CATSRVGQSPYGYTF TGTGCCACCAGCAGAGTGGGACAGTCGCCCTATGGCTACACCTTC